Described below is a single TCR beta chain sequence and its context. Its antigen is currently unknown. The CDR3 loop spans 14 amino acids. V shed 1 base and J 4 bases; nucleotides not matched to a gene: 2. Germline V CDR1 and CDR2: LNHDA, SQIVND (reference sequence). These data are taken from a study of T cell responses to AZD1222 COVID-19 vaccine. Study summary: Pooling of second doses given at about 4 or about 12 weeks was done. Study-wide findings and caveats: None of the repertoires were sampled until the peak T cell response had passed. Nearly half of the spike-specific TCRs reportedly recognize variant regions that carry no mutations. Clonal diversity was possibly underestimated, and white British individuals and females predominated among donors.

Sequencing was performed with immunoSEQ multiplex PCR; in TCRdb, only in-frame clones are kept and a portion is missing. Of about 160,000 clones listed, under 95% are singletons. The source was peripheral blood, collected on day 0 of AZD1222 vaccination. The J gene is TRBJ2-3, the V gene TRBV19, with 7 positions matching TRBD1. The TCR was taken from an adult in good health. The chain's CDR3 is CASSIGQGADTQYF. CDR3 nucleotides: TGTGCCAGTAGTATAGGGCAGGGGGCAGATACGCAGTATTTT.